This TCR beta chain was captured in a study of control samples from healthy donors and cancer patients. Here immunoSEQ multiplex PCR was the method, and the copy in TCRdb shows in-frame clones only, minus some. The sample includes about 82,000 clones, around 94% of them seen just once. Germline loops: CDR1 SGDLS, CDR2 YYNGEE. Trimming took off 0 bases at V and 5 bases at J, with 8 bases between the two ends. The CDR3 spans 13 residues. The TCR was taken from a woman aged 18-35 years in good health. The chain links TRBV9 to TRBJ2-5; no clear D. What was sequenced was blood. In DNA, the CDR3 is TGTGCCAGCAGCGTAGCTCCGGAGGAGACCCAGTACTTC. Protein: CASSVAPEETQYF.